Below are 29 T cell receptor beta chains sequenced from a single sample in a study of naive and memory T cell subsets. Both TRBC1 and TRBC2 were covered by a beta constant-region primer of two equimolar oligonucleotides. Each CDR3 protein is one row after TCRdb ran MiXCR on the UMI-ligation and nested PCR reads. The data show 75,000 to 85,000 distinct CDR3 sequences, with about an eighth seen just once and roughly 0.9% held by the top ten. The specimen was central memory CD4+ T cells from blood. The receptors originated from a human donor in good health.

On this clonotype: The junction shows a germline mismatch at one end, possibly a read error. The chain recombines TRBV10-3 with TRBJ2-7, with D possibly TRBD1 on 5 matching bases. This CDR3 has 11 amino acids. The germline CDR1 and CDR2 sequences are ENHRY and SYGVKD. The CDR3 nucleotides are TGTGCCTTCAGTGAGTCAGGGAAGCAGTACTTC. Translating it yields CAFSESGKQYF.

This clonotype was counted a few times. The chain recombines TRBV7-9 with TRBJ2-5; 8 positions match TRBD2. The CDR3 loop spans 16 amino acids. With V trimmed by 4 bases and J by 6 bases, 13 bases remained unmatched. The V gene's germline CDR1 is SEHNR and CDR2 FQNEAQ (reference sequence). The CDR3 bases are TGTGCCAGCAGCTCCTTGGAACTAGCGGCCATACAGACCCAGTACTTC. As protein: CASSSLELAAIQTQYF.

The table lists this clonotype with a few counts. The CDR3 loop reads CASSLGRLAGVRRLDEQFF. CDR3 sequence (DNA): TGTGCCAGCAGCTTAGGTCGTCTAGCGGGAGTGCGGAGACTCGATGAGCAGTTCTTC. The chain combines TRBV7-9 with TRBJ2-1, with 10 bases lining up with TRBD2. The CDR3 sequence is 19 residues long. V shed 1 base, J shed 8 bases, and the junction held 17 bases outside the gene matches. Germline loops: CDR1 SEHNR, CDR2 FQNEAQ (reference sequence).

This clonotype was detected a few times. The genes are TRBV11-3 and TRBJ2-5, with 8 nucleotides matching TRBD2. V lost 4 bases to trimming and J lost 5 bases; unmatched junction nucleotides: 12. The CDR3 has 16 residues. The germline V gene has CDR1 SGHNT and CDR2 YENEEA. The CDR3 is CASSWGGVAGMETQYF. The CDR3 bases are TGTGCCAGCAGCTGGGGGGGGGTAGCGGGAATGGAGACCCAGTACTTC.

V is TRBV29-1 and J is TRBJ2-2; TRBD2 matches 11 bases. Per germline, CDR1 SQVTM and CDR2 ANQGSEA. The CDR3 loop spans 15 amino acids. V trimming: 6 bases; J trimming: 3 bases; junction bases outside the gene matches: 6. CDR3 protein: CSVIAGGKDTGELFF. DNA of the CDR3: TGCAGCGTGATAGCGGGAGGGAAGGACACCGGGGAGCTGTTTTTT.

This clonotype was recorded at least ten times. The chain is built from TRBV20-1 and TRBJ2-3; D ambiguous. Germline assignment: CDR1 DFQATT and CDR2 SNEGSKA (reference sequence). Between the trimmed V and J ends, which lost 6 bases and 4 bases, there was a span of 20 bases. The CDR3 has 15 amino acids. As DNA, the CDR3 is TGCAGTGCCACCCCTAGGGTTGGGTTGTCAGATACGCAGTATTTT. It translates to CSATPRVGLSDTQYF.

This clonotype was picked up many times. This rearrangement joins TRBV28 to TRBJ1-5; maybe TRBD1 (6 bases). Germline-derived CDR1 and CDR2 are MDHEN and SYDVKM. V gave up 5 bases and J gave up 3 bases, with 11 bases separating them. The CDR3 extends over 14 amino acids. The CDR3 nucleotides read TGTGCCAGCAGTCAACAGGGTTTCAATCAGCCCCAGCATTTT. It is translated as CASSQQGFNQPQHF.

In DNA form, the CDR3 reads TGTGCCAGCAGCCAGGACAGGGGCTACGAGCAGTACTTC. Translating it yields CASSQDRGYEQYF. The rearrangement links TRBV7-2 to TRBJ2-7; 9 bases align to TRBD1. The CDR3 is made up of 13 amino acids. Trimming cost V 5 bases and J 3 bases; bases outside gene matches: 2. Germline V lookup: CDR1 SGHTA, CDR2 FQGNSA.

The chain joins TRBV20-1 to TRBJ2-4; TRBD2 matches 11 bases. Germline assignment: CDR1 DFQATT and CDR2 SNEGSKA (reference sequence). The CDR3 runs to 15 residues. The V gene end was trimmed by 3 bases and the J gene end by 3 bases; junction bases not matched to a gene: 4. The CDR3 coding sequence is TGCAGTGCTAGTTTAGCGGGGGGGGGCAAAAACATTCAGTACTTC. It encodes CSASLAGGGKNIQYF.

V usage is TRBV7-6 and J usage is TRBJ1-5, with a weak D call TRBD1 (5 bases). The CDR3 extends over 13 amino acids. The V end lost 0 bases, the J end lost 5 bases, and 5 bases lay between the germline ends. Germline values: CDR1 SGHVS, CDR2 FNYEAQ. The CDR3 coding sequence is TGTGCCAGCAGCTTAGCAGGGGATCAGCCCCAGCATTTT. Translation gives CASSLAGDQPQHF.

The CDR3 coding sequence is TGTGCCAGCAGTTACTGGGGTTCTGGGGCCAACGTCCTGACTTTC. Protein sequence: CASSYWGSGANVLTF. V is TRBV6-5 and J is TRBJ2-6; no firm D call. Germline CDR1 and CDR2: MNHEY and SVGAGI. V was pared by 1 base and J by 1 base, with 5 bases between. This CDR3 region has 15 residues.

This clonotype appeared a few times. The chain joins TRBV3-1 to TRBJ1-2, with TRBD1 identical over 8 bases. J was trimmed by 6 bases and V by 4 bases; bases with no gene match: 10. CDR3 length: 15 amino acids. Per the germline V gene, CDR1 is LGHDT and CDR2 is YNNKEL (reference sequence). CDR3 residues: CASSPTPTGADGYTF. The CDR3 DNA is TGTGCCAGCAGCCCGACCCCGACAGGGGCGGATGGCTACACCTTC.

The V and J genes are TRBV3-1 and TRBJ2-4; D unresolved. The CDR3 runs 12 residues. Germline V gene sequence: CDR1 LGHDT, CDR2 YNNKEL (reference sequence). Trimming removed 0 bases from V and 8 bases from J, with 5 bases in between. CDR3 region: CASSQDGHIQYF. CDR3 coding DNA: TGTGCCAGCAGCCAAGACGGGCACATTCAGTACTTC.

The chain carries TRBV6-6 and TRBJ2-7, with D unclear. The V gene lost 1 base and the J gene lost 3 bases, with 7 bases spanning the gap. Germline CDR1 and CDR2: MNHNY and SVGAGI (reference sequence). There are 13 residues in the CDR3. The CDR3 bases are TGTGCCAGCAGTTACTTTAGGGACTACGAGCAGTACTTC. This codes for CASSYFRDYEQYF.

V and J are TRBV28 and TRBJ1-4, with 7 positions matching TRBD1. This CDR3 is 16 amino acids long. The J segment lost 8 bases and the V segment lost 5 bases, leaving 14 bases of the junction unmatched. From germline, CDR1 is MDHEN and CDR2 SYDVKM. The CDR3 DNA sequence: TGTGCCAGCAGTCCCCACCCAGGGGGAGGGAGAGAAAAACTGTTTTTT. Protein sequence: CASSPHPGGGREKLFF.

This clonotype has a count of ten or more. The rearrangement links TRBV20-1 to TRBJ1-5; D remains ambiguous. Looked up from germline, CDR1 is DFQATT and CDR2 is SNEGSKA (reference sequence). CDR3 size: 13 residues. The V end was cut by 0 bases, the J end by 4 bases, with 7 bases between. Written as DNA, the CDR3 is TGCAGTGCTAGAGACACAGCAAATCAGCCCCAGCATTTT. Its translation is CSARDTANQPQHF.

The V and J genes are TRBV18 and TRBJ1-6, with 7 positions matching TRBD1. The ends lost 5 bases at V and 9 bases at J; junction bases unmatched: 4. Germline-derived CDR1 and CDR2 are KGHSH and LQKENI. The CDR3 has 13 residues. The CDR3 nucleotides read TGTGCCAGCTCAAGGGCAGGGGGTTCACCCCTCCACTTT. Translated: CASSRAGGSPLHF. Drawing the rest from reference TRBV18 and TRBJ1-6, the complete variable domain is NAGVMQNPRHLVRRRGQEARLRCSPMKGHSHVYWYRQLPEEGLKFMVYLQKENIIDESGMPKERFSAEFPKEGPSILRIQQVVRGDSAAYFCASSRAGGSPLHFGNGTRLTVT.

The CDR3 reads CASSQGFGGETQYF. The DNA of the CDR3 is TGTGCCAGCAGCCAAGGGTTTGGGGGAGAGACCCAGTACTTC. The chain is built from TRBV3-1 and TRBJ2-5; D may be TRBD1 or TRBD2 (5 bases each). The germline CDR1 and CDR2 sequences are LGHDT and YNNKEL (reference sequence). The ends were cut back, 1 base at V and 4 bases at J, with 10 bases in the middle. The CDR3 runs 14 residues.

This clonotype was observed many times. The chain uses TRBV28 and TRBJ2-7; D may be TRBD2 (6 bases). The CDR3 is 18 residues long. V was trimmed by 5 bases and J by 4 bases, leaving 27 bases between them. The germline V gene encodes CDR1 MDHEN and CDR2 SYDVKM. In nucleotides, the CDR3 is TGTGCCAGCAGTCCCCTCGGAGGAGGGACCCCTCCTACTTACGAGCAGTACTTC. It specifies CASSPLGGGTPPTYEQYF.

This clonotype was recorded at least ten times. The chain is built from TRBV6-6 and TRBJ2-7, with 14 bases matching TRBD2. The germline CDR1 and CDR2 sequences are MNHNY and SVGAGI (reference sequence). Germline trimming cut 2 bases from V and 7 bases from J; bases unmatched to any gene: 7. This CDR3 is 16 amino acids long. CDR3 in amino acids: CASSYTRTSGRPEQYF. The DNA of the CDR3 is TGTGCCAGCAGTTACACCCGGACTAGCGGGAGGCCTGAGCAGTACTTC.

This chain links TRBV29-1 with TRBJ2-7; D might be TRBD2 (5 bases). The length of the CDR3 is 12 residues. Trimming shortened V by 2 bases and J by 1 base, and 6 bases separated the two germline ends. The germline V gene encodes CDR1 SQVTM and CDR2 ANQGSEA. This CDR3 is CSVESGSYEQYF. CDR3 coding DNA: TGCAGCGTTGAAAGCGGATCCTACGAGCAGTACTTC.

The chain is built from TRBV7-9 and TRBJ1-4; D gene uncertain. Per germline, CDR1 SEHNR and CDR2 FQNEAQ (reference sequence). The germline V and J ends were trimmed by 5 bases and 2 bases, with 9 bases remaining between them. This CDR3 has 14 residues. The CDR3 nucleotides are TGTGCCAGCAGCCCTTCTCGTACTAATGAAAAACTGTTTTTT. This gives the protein CASSPSRTNEKLFF. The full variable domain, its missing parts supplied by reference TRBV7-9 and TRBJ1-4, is DTGVSQNPRHKITKRGQNVTFRCDPISEHNRLYWYRQTLGQGPEFLTYFQNEAQLEKSRLLSDRFSAERPKGSFSTLEIQRTEQGDSAMYLCASSPSRTNEKLFFGSGTQLSVL.

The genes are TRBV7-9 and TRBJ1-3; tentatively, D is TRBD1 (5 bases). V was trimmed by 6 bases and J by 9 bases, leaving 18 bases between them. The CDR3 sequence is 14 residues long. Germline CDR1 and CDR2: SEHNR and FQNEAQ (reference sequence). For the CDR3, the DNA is TGTGCCAGCAGTTCCGGGACGGGAACGGGCACCATATATTTT. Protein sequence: CASSSGTGTGTIYF.

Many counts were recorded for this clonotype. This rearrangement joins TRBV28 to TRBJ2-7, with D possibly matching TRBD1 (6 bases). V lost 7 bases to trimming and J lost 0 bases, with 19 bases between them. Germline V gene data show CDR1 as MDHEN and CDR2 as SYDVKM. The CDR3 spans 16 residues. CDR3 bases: TGTGCCAGCACCCCAACAGGGTTCGTTAGCTCCTACGAGCAGTACTTC. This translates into CASTPTGFVSSYEQYF.

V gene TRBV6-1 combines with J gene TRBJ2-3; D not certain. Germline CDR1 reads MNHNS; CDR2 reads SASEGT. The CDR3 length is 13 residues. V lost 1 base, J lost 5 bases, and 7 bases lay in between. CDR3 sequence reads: CASSEGLRDTQYF. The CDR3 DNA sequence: TGTGCCAGCAGTGAAGGCCTGAGAGATACGCAGTATTTT.

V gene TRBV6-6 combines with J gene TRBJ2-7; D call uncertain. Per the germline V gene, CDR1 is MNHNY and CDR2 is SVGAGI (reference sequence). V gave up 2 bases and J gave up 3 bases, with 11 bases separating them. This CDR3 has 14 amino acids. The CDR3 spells CASSYVAQNYEQYF. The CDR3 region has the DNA TGTGCCAGCAGTTACGTTGCCCAGAACTACGAGCAGTACTTC.

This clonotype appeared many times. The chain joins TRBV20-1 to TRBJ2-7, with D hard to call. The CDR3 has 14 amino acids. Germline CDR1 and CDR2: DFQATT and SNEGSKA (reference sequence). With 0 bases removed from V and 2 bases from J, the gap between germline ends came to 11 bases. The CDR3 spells CSARDARSAYEQYF. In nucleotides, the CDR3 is TGCAGTGCTAGAGACGCCCGGTCAGCCTACGAGCAGTACTTC.

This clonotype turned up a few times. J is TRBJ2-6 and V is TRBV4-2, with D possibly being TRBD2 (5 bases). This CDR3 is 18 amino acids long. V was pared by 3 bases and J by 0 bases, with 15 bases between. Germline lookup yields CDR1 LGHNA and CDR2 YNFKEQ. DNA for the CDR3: TGTGCCAGCAGCCATTACCCCGAGACTAACTCTGGGGCCAACGTCCTGACTTTC. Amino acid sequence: CASSHYPETNSGANVLTF.

CDR3 amino acids: CASSVSRGLSTDTQYF. Written as DNA, the CDR3 is TGTGCCAGCAGCGTTTCGCGGGGATTGAGCACAGATACGCAGTATTTT. J is TRBJ2-3 and V is TRBV5-4; D possibly corresponds to TRBD2 (6 bases). The CDR3 covers 16 residues. Trimming left V 4 bases short and J 0 bases short, with 15 bases between. Germline CDR1 and CDR2: SGHNT and YYREEE (reference sequence).